This TCR beta chain was captured in a study of regulatory T cells in long-lasting Graves disease (dated by TCRdb to the early 2020s). The study in broad terms: Persistent Graves' disease was defined as persistently positive TSH receptor autoantibodies together with antithyroid drug treatment for over 5 years. Patients with persistent Graves' disease were compared with patients with newly diagnosed Graves' disease using TCR sequencing and RNA sequencing of peripheral blood. The study was registered as a clinical trial and conducted in China. A total of approximately 35 samples underwent TCR sequencing: about 13 from persistent and some 20 from newly diagnosed Graves' disease patients. Persistent Graves' disease patients in the clinical cohort had taken antithyroid drugs for about 10.3 years on average. Paper-wide results and their limitations: As a limitation, the authors acknowledged that the small sample size may reduce accuracy. TRBV28, TRBJ1-2 and TRBJ2-5 were preferentially used in persistent disease, while TRBV20-1 and TRBJ2-1 were favored in newly diagnosed disease. More public clonotypes were shared among persistent patients (2,741) than among newly diagnosed patients (more than 950). Compared with newly diagnosed patients, persistent Graves' disease patients had lower TCR Shannon entropy and fewer highly expanded clones, which suggests clonal expansion. The study examined only peripheral blood because the primary lesion, thyroid tissue, could not be accessed. Sequencing and analysis were limited to the TCR beta chain.

The time point label of this sample denotes: persistent/refractory GD, antithyroid drugs over 5 years with positive TRAb. For both TCR sequencing and RNA sequencing, RNA was extracted from PBMCs in TRIzol. The diagnosis of Graves' disease followed American Thyroid Association guidelines. Patients were recruited from an endocrinology department in Xi'an, China. From each patient, 8 to 10 milliliters of peripheral blood was collected into an EDTA anticoagulant tube. Ficoll Paque Plus density gradient separation was used to isolate PBMCs, and no additional T cell sorting was done. RNA quality was checked with an Agilent 2100 Bioanalyzer and agarose gel, and concentration with a NanoDrop 2000. Via the germline V gene (reference sequence), CDR1 is LNHDA and CDR2 SQIVND. The trim is 6 bases for V and 5 bases for J, with a gap of 7 bases between the germline ends. The CDR3, cysteine through phenylalanine, is 11 amino acids long. The CDR3 DNA has 33 bases and is translated from base 1.

Library generation was performed with multiplex PCR. For sequencing, an Illumina HiSeq 4000 was employed. CDR3 regions were amplified by Arm-PCR with iRepertoire HTBI primers to construct TCR beta libraries. Before sequencing, the PCR products underwent gel purification. The authors' analysis ran thus. Gene usage analysis of CDR3 amino acid clonotypes used the 60 to 80 TRBV and around 13 TRBJ segments found across samples. COPE and FqMerger were used to merge filtered high-quality paired reads into contigs. BLAST was used to align contigs to IMGT TRBV, TRBD and TRBJ reference genes, and CDR3 was defined according to IMGT. Any clonotype with a frequency above 0.1% was counted as a highly expanded clone. Shannon entropy served as the measure of repertoire diversity, while the Gini coefficient captured V-J evenness. A clonotype found in more than one individual was treated as public. Through fastp at Q25 and MiXCR, TCRdb rebuilt clones from the public reads, retaining in-frame beta chains. CDR3 protein sequences are deduplicated, and each keeps its most common genes and DNA. The authors' filters were not applied to this entry. For this sample there are fewer than 450,000 distinct CDR3 sequences; about 20% appear just once. The biggest ten clones account for roughly 20% of the sample.

Turning to this clonotype: Its specific antigen is unknown. Nothing much larger sits one base from this clone, and base qualities are not available.

Sequencing used peripheral blood mononuclear cells (PBMCs), obtained when the disease was refractory, from a patient treated with antithyroid drugs. This sequence uses TRBV19 and TRBJ1-1; no D gene call is confident. This receptor was obtained from a female donor with Graves disease. CDR3 region: CASRKGTEAFF. The DNA is as follows: TGTGCCAGTAGGAAAGGAACTGAAGCTTTCTTT.